One T cell receptor beta chain is described in this entry. These data originate in a study of T cell responses to AZD1222 COVID-19 vaccine. Sequencing was performed with immunoSEQ multiplex PCR; in TCRdb, only in-frame clones are kept and a portion is missing. The sample lists around 100,000 clones; approximately 87% were seen once. CDR3 length: 16 residues. The germline V and J ends were trimmed by 2 bases and 4 bases, with 17 bases remaining between them. Germline V CDR1 and CDR2: MNHEY, SMNVEV (reference sequence). Sequences were derived from peripheral blood, sampled on day 0 of MenACWY control vaccination. The V call is TRBV27, the J call TRBJ2-5; no clear D. This clonotype was obtained from an adult in good health. The CDR3 protein is CASSLRLASSGETQYF. The CDR3 nucleotides are TGTGCCAGCAGTTTAAGGTTAGCATCGTCGGGAGAGACCCAGTACTTC.